This T cell receptor beta chain was sequenced in a study of blood T cell repertoires in COVID-19. With V trimmed by 6 bases and J by 6 bases, 5 bases remained unmatched. Germline lookup yields CDR1 MNHEY and CDR2 SVGAGI. The CDR3 extends over 13 amino acids. Produced via immunoSEQ multiplex PCR; TCRdb's table is partial and in-frame only. The data show roughly 70,000 clones, with about 82% seen just once and around 9.6% held by the top ten. The sequence derives from a human donor in a cohort sampled during active COVID-19. The chain has TRBV6-5 and TRBJ1-2, with 9 positions matching TRBD1. What was sequenced was peripheral blood. The CDR3 DNA sequence: TGTGCCAGCAGCGAGACAGGGGGGGATGGCTACACCTTC. Translating gives CASSETGGDGYTF.